These 5 T cell receptor beta chains were sequenced from one sample in a study of T cell repertoires in cytomegalovirus infection. TCRdb reanalysed the reads using MiXCR and keeps one entry per CDR3 protein. Of roughly 230,000 distinct CDR3 sequences listed, under 25% are singletons. The sequenced sample was CD8+ T cells from PBMCs. Receptors were obtained from a human donor in good health (CMV status not recorded). Some clones in this sample may be carry-over from other donors' samples.

Ten or more counts support this clonotype. V and J are TRBV2 and TRBJ1-2; D unresolved. The CDR3 runs to 14 residues. Trimming pared 3 bases from V and 4 bases from J, leaving 12 bases between. Germline V gene lookup returns CDR1 SNHLY and CDR2 FYNNEI. The CDR3 region has the DNA TGTGCCAGCAGTGATCAAACAGCTTTCTATGGCTACACCTTC. It encodes CASSDQTAFYGYTF.

This clonotype has more than one count but fewer than ten. The chain carries TRBV28 and TRBJ1-5, with a possible D match to TRBD1 (5 bases). The CDR3 loop spans 14 amino acids. The V end was cut by 6 bases, the J end by 5 bases, with 14 bases between. CDR1 MDHEN and CDR2 SYDVKM come from the germline V gene. This chain's CDR3 is CASRIQEPYQPQHF. DNA of the CDR3: TGTGCCAGCAGGATACAGGAACCCTATCAGCCCCAGCATTTT.

This clonotype was found a few times. The chain joins TRBV12-3 or TRBV12-4 to TRBJ2-5, with D hard to call. V was shortened by 5 bases and J by 4 bases, with 11 bases between the two germline ends. CDR3 length: 13 amino acids. CDR3 nucleotides: TGTGCCAGCAGTACCAATGGCCCAGAGACCCAGTACTTC. Protein: CASSTNGPETQYF.

The chain recombines TRBV5-6 with TRBJ1-5, with D maybe TRBD1 (5 bases). V lost 2 bases and J 7 bases, leaving 10 bases between the germline ends. Germline V gives CDR1 SGHDT, CDR2 YYEEEE. The CDR3 sequence is 13 residues long. DNA for the CDR3: TGTGCCAGCAGCTTCTCGCGGGGCCAGCCCCAGCATTTT. It specifies CASSFSRGQPQHF. Complete variable domain (other parts from reference TRBV5-6 and TRBJ1-5): DAGVTQSPTHLIKTRGQQVTLRCSPKSGHDTVSWYQQALGQGPQFIFQYYEEEERQRGNFPDRFSGHQFPNYSSELNVNALLLGDSALYLCASSFSRGQPQHFGDGTRLSIL.

This clonotype has just a few counts. V and J are TRBV20-1 and TRBJ2-7; perhaps D is TRBD1 or TRBD2 (5 bases each). The length of the CDR3 is 19 residues. CDR1 is DFQATT, CDR2 SNEGSKA, per germline (reference sequence). The V and J ends lost 0 bases and 1 base respectively, with 25 bases between them. The DNA of the CDR3 is TGCAGTGCTAGAGATCAGACAGCGAGGGCCTTGGGGCGATCCTACGAGCAGTACTTC. The encoded protein is CSARDQTARALGRSYEQYF.